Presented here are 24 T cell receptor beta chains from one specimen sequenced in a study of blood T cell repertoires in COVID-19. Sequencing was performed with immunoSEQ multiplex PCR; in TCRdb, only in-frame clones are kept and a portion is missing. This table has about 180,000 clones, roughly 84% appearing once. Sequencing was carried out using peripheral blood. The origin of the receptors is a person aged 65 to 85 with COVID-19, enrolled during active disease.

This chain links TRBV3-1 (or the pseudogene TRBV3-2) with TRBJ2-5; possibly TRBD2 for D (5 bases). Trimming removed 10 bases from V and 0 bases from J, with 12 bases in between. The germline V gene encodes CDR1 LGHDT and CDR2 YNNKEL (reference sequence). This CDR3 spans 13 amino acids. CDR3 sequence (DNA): TGTGCCACCCGTCCGGGAAACCAAGAGACCCAGTACTTC. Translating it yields CATRPGNQETQYF.

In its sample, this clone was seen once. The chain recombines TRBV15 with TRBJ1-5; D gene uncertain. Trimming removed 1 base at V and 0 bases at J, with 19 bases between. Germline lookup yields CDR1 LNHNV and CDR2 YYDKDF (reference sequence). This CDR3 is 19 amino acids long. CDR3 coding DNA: TGTGCCACCAGCAGAGGATTTGTTGAGAGGAGGGTTAGCAATCAGCCCCAGCATTTT. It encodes CATSRGFVERRVSNQPQHF.

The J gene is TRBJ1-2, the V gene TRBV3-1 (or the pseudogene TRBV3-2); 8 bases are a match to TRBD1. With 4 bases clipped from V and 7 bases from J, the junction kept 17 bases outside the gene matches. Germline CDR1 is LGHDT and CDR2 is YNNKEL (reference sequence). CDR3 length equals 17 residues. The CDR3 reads CASSPRSKPTGESGYTF. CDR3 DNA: TGTGCCAGCAGCCCCAGATCGAAACCGACAGGGGAATCTGGCTACACCTTC.

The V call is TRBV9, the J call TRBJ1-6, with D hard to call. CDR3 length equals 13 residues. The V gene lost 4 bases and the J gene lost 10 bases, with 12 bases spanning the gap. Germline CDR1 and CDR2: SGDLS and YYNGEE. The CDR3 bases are TGTGCCAGCAGCAAAGCCTTAGAATCACCCCTCCACTTT. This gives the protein CASSKALESPLHF.

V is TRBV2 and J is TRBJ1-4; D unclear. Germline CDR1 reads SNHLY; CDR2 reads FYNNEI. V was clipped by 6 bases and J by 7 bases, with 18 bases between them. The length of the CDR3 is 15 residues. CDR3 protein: CASRPEGGRSEKLFF. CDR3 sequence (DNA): TGTGCCAGCAGACCCGAGGGAGGCCGGAGTGAAAAACTGTTTTTT.

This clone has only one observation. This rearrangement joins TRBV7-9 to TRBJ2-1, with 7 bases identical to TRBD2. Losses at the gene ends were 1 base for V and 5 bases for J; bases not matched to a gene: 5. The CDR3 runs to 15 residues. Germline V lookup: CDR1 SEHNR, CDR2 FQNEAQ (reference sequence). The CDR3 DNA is TGTGCCAGCAGCTTAGGGTCTAGCGGTGACAATGAGCAGTTCTTC. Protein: CASSLGSSGDNEQFF.

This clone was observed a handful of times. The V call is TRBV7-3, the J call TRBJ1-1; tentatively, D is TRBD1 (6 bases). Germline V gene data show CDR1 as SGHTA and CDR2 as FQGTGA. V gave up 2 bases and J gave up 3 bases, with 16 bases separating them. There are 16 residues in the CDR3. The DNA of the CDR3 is TGTGCCAGCAGCTTATGGGCAGGGGTATGGGACACTGAAGCTTTCTTT. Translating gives CASSLWAGVWDTEAFF.

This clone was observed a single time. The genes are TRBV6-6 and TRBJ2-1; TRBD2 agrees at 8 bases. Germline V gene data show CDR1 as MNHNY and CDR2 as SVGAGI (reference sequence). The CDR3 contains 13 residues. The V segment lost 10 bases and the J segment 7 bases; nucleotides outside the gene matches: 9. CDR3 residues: CATSAGRANEQFF. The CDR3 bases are TGTGCCACGTCCGCCGGGAGGGCAAATGAGCAGTTCTTC.

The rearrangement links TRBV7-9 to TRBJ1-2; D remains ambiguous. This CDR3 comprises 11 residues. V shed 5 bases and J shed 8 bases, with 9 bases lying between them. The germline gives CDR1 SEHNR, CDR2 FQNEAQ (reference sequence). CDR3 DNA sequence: TGTGCCAGCAGCGAGGGAGGCGGCTACACCTTC. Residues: CASSEGGGYTF.

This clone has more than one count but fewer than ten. The CDR3 loop is CASSIPGQGTKSSPLHF. The CDR3 DNA reads TGTGCCAGTAGTATCCCGGGACAGGGTACGAAAAGTTCACCCCTCCACTTT. V and J are TRBV19 and TRBJ1-6, with TRBD1 identical over 9 bases. The V gene end was trimmed by 3 bases and the J gene end by 9 bases; junction bases not matched to a gene: 12. CDR1 is LNHDA and CDR2 is SQIVND in the germline V gene (reference sequence). This CDR3 is 17 amino acids long. The complete variable domain, with remaining parts taken from reference TRBV19 and TRBJ1-6, reads DGGITQSPKYLFRKEGQNVTLSCEQNLNHDAMYWYRQDPGQGLRLIYYSQIVNDFQKGDIAEGYSVSREKKESFPLTVTSAQKNPTAFYLCASSIPGQGTKSSPLHFGNGTRLTVT.

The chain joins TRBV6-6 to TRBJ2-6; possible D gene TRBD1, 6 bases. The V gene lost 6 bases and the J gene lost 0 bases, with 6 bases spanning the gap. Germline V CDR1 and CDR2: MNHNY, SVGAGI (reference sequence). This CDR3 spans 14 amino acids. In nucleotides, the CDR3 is TGTGCCAGCAGGGACAGCTCTGGGGCCAACGTCCTGACTTTC. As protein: CASRDSSGANVLTF.

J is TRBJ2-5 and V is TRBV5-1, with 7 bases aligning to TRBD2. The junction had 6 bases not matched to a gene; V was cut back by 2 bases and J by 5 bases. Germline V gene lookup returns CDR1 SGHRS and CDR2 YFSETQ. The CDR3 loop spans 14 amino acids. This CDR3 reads CASSLETSWETQYF. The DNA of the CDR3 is TGCGCCAGCAGCTTAGAGACTAGCTGGGAGACCCAGTACTTC.

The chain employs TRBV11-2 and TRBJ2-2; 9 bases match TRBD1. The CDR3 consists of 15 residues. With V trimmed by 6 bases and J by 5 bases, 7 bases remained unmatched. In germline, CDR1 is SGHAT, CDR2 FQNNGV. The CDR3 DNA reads TGTGCCAGCAGTGAACAGGGGGCGTGGACCGGGGAGCTGTTTTTT. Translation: CASSEQGAWTGELFF. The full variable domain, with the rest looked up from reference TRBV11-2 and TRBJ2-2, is EAGVAQSPRYKIIEKRQSVAFWCNPISGHATLYWYQQILGQGPKLLIQFQNNGVVDDSQLPKDRFSAERLKGVDSTLKIQPAKLEDSAVYLCASSEQGAWTGELFFGEGSRLTVL.

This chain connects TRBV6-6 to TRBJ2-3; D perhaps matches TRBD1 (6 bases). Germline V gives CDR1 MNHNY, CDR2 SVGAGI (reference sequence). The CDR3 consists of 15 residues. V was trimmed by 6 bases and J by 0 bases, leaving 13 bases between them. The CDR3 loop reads CASRTRTASTDTQYF. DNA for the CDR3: TGTGCCAGCAGAACTAGGACAGCCAGCACAGATACGCAGTATTTT.

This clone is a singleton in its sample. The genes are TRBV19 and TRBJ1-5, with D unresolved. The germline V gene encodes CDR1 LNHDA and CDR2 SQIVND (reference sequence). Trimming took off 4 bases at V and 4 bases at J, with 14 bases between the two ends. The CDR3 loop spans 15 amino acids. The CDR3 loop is CASSSQATPNQPQHF. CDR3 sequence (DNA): TGTGCCAGTAGTAGTCAGGCAACCCCGAATCAGCCCCAGCATTTT.

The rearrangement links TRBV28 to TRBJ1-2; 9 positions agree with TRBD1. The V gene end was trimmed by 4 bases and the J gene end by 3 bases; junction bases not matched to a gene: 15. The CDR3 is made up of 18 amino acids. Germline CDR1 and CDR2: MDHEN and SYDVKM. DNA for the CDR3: TGTGCCAGCAGTTCCATTTCGACCCCGGGACAGGGATACTATGGCTACACCTTC. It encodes CASSSISTPGQGYYGYTF.

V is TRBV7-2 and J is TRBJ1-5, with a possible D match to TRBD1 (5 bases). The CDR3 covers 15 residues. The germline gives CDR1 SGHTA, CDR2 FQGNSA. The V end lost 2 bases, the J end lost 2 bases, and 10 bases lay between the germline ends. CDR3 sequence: CASSLSGARNQPQHF. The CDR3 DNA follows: TGTGCCAGCAGCTTAAGCGGGGCGCGCAATCAGCCCCAGCATTTT.

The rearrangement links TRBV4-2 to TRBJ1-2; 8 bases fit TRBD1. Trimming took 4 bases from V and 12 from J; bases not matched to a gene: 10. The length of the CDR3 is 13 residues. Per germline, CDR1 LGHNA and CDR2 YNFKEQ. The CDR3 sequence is CASSPNQQGVNTF. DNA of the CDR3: TGTGCCAGCAGCCCTAACCAACAGGGGGTCAACACCTTC.

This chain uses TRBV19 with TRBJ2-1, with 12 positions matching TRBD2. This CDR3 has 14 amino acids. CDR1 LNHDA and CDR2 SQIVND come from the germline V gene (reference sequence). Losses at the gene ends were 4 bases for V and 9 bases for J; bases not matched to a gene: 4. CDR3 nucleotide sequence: TGTGCCAGTAGTACTAGCGGGGGGGCCCTTGAGCAGTTCTTC. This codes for CASSTSGGALEQFF. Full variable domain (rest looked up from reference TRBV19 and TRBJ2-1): DGGITQSPKYLFRKEGQNVTLSCEQNLNHDAMYWYRQDPGQGLRLIYYSQIVNDFQKGDIAEGYSVSREKKESFPLTVTSAQKNPTAFYLCASSTSGGALEQFFGPGTRLTVL.

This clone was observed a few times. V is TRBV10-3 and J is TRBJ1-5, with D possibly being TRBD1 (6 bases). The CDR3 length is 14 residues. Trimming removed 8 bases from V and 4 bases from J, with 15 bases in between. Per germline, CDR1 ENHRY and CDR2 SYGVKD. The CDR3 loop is CAIGSDRKNQPQHF. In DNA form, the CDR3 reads TGTGCCATCGGATCAGACAGGAAGAATCAGCCCCAGCATTTT.

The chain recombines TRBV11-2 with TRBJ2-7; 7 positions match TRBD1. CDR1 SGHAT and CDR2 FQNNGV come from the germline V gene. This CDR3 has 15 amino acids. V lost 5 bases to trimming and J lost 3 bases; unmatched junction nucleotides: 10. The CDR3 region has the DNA TGTGCCAGCAGCCCACAGGGGCAGGTTTTCTACGAGCAGTACTTC. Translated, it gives CASSPQGQVFYEQYF.

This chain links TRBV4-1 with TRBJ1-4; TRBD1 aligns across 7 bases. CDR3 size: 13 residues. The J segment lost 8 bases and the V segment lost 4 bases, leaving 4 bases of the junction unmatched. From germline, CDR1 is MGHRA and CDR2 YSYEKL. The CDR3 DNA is TGCGCCAGCAGCCGCGTGACAGGGGAAAAACTGTTTTTT. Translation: CASSRVTGEKLFF.

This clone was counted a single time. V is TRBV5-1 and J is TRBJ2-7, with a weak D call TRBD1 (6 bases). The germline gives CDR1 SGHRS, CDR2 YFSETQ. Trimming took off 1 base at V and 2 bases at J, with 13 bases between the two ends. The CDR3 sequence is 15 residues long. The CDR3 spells CASSLNGGGAYEQYF. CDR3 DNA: TGCGCCAGCAGCTTGAATGGGGGCGGCGCCTACGAGCAGTACTTC.

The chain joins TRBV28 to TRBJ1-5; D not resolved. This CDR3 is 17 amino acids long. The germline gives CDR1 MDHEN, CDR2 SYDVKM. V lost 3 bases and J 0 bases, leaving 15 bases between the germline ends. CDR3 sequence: CASSFWAGLGSNQPQHF. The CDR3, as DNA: TGTGCCAGCAGTTTTTGGGCAGGACTAGGTAGCAATCAGCCCCAGCATTTT.